The 30 T cell receptor beta chains listed next were all sequenced from one sample in a study of cytomegalovirus exposure and HLA in healthy donors (dated by TCRdb to 2016 to 2017). The library came from the immunoSEQ multiplex PCR assay. For the multiplex PCR, a mixture combining 60 forward primers for TCR Vbeta segments and 13 reverse primers for TCR Jbeta segments was used. TCRdb obtained this table from immuneACCESS and retained in-frame rearrangements with V and J assigned. These tables miss some clones; where compared with another copy, unresolved V genes account for less than half of the shortfall, and the remainder is unexplained. In all, the sample holds some 95,000 clones, and 65% to 80% of those were seen once. The ten largest clones capture roughly 15% of the sample. The sequencing input was PBMCs. Receptor source: a woman aged 18-29 years in good health and CMV-seropositive.

This clone has just a few counts. The J gene is TRBJ2-7, the V gene TRBV11-2, with D unresolved. V was clipped by 5 bases and J by 0 bases, with 17 bases between them. The V gene's germline CDR1 is SGHAT and CDR2 FQNNGV. This CDR3 is built from 16 residues. CDR3 residues: CASSRIWPGGSYEQYF. The CDR3 region has the DNA TGTGCCAGCAGCCGTATCTGGCCCGGCGGCTCCTACGAGCAGTACTTC. The variable domain in full, completed from reference TRBV11-2 and TRBJ2-7, reads EAGVAQSPRYKIIEKRQSVAFWCNPISGHATLYWYQQILGQGPKLLIQFQNNGVVDDSQLPKDRFSAERLKGVDSTLKIQPAKLEDSAVYLCASSRIWPGGSYEQYFGPGTRLTVT.

The genes are TRBV4-3 and TRBJ1-1, with a possible D match to TRBD1 (6 bases). Trimming pared 0 bases from V and 2 bases from J, leaving 10 bases between. Germline CDR1 and CDR2: LGHNA and YSLEER. The CDR3 sequence is 15 residues long. CDR3 sequence reads: CASSQDPGANTEAFF. The DNA of the CDR3 is TGCGCCAGCAGCCAAGACCCAGGGGCCAACACTGAAGCTTTCTTT.

This CDR3 is CASSLDRAGGVHNEKLFF. The CDR3 coding sequence is TGTGCCAGCAGCTTAGATAGAGCAGGGGGAGTCCATAATGAAAAACTGTTTTTT. This sequence joins TRBV11-2 and TRBJ1-4; 7 positions match TRBD1. V lost 0 bases and J lost 4; bases outside the gene matches: 11. CDR1 and CDR2 from the germline V gene are SGHAT and FQNNGV. The CDR3 is 18 amino acids.

On this clone: The junction does not match germline at one end; this may be a read error. The chain has TRBV10-3 and TRBJ2-2, with 7 positions matching TRBD2. The CDR3 runs to 14 residues. Germline V gene sequence: CDR1 ENHRY, CDR2 SYGVKD. CDR3 DNA: TGTGCCATCAGTGAGGGACTAGAACACCGGGGAGCTGTTTTT. Encoded protein: CAISEGLEHRGAVF.

V and J are TRBV9 and TRBJ2-1, with D tentatively TRBD2 (5 bases). V was clipped by 3 bases and J by 6 bases, with 13 bases between them. Looked up from germline, CDR1 is SGDLS and CDR2 is YYNGEE. The CDR3 covers 14 residues. The CDR3 spells CASSGQDWSNEQFF. CDR3 DNA: TGTGCCAGCAGCGGTCAGGACTGGTCCAATGAGCAGTTCTTC.

This clone was observed a single time. The chain uses TRBV7-2 and TRBJ2-3, with D unresolved. CDR3 size: 16 residues. Germline V gives CDR1 SGHTA, CDR2 FQGNSA. Trimming shortened V by 1 base and J by 2 bases, and 13 bases separated the two germline ends. The DNA of the CDR3 is TGTGCCAGCAGCTTAGAAACACGATTATACACAGATACGCAGTATTTT. Translated: CASSLETRLYTDTQYF.

J is TRBJ1-6 and V is TRBV9; no clear D gene. The CDR3 loop spans 15 amino acids. Looked up from germline, CDR1 is SGDLS and CDR2 is YYNGEE. V was clipped by 2 bases and J by 0 bases, with 6 bases between them. CDR3 sequence reads: CASSVESSYNSPLHF. The CDR3 DNA reads TGTGCCAGCAGCGTTGAGAGCTCCTATAATTCACCCCTCCACTTT.

This clone has just a few counts. The J gene is TRBJ1-1, the V gene TRBV6-5, with TRBD1 matching 9 bases. CDR1 MNHEY and CDR2 SVGAGI come from the germline V gene. This CDR3 contains 16 residues. Trimming took 2 bases from V and 4 from J; bases not matched to a gene: 8. The CDR3 nucleotides read TGTGCCAGCAGTTACGGGGACAGGGTAATGGGCACTGAAGCTTTCTTT. It yields the protein CASSYGDRVMGTEAFF.

The chain combines TRBV4-3 with TRBJ2-6; 8 bases match TRBD1. J lost 1 base, V lost 1 base, and 3 bases had no gene match. Germline loops: CDR1 LGHNA, CDR2 YSLEER. The CDR3 sequence is 17 residues long. As DNA, the CDR3 is TGCGCCAGCAGCCAAGCAGGGGGCTTTTCTGGGGCCAACGTCCTGACTTTC. This translates into CASSQAGGFSGANVLTF.

The rearrangement uses TRBV29-1 and TRBJ1-2; D gene ambiguous. The CDR3 sequence is 11 residues long. Trimming removed 5 bases at V and 4 bases at J, with 8 bases between. The germline V gene has CDR1 SQVTM and CDR2 ANQGSEA. The chain's CDR3 is CSVPNSYGYTF. The CDR3 region has the DNA TGCAGCGTTCCTAACAGCTATGGCTACACCTTC.

This clone was detected a few times. This chain links TRBV11-3 with TRBJ2-1; TRBD2 matches 9 bases. CDR1 and CDR2 (germline): SGHNT, YENEEA. The CDR3 length is 16 residues. V shed 1 base and J 7 bases; nucleotides not matched to a gene: 8. The CDR3 DNA reads TGTGCCAGCAGCTTAGGGGGAGGGACTAGCAAGAATGAGCAGTTCTTC. Protein product: CASSLGGGTSKNEQFF.

This chain connects TRBV6-1 to TRBJ2-7; 13 nucleotides line up with TRBD2. Germline assignment: CDR1 MNHNS and CDR2 SASEGT. Trimming removed 4 bases from V and 4 bases from J; junction bases left unmatched: 7. This CDR3 is 16 amino acids long. CDR3 sequence (DNA): TGTGCCAGCAGTGTCACCGGGACTAGCGGGGTATACGAGCAGTACTTC. Its protein product is CASSVTGTSGVYEQYF.

This clone was recorded a few times. V gene TRBV6-5 combines with J gene TRBJ2-5, with D possibly being TRBD2 (7 bases). Trimming cost V 2 bases and J 5 bases, with 15 bases left between them. This CDR3 comprises 15 residues. The V gene's germline CDR1 is MNHEY and CDR2 SVGAGI. The CDR3: CASSYQAGAWETQYF. The CDR3, as DNA: TGTGCCAGCAGTTACCAGGCGGGGGCGTGGGAGACCCAGTACTTC.

Only one count was recorded for this clone. The chain joins TRBV14 to TRBJ1-2, with 8 bases matching TRBD1. CDR1 and CDR2 (germline): SGHDN, FVKESK. The CDR3 contains 15 residues. V lost 1 base and J lost 8; bases outside the gene matches: 9. CDR3 DNA: TGTGCCAGCAGCCAAGTTAACAGGGGGATCGGGGGCTACACCTTC. Encoded protein: CASSQVNRGIGGYTF.

Here the CDR3 reads CASIKKQGPNTGELFF. The DNA for the CDR3 is TGCGCCAGCATCAAGAAGCAGGGGCCAAACACCGGGGAGCTGTTTTTT. V gene TRBV23-1 combines with J gene TRBJ2-2, with D possibly matching TRBD1 (6 bases). TRBV23-1 is flagged as an ORF with uncertain function. V lost 7 bases, J lost 2 bases, and 17 bases lay in between. CDR3 length equals 16 residues.

V is TRBV29-1 and J is TRBJ2-5; 10 positions match TRBD1. The junction had 7 bases not matched to a gene; V was cut back by 1 base and J by 5 bases. The CDR3 contains 15 residues. The germline gives CDR1 SQVTM, CDR2 ANQGSEA. CDR3 region: CSVEADRGRTETQYF. Here the CDR3 DNA reads TGCAGCGTTGAAGCTGACAGGGGGCGAACGGAGACCCAGTACTTC.

This rearrangement joins TRBV25-1 to TRBJ1-5; 7 bases are a match to TRBD1. Germline V gives CDR1 MGHDK, CDR2 SYGVNS. V shed 4 bases, J shed 7 bases, and the junction held 7 bases outside the gene matches. This CDR3 comprises 14 residues. The CDR3 DNA reads TGTGCCAGCAGTGGGGGGACAGTTGGGCAGCCCCAGCATTTT. The encoded protein is CASSGGTVGQPQHF.

This chain connects TRBV5-1 to TRBJ2-1; D not resolved. Per germline, CDR1 SGHRS and CDR2 YFSETQ. The germline V and J ends were trimmed by 0 bases and 5 bases, with 9 bases remaining between them. The CDR3 contains 14 residues. CDR3 residues: CASSLGPPNNEQFF. The CDR3 DNA reads TGCGCCAGCAGCTTGGGGCCTCCGAACAATGAGCAGTTCTTC.

The rearrangement links TRBV7-8 to TRBJ1-1, with a tentative D call TRBD1 (6 bases). The CDR3 runs 15 residues. V dropped 2 bases and J dropped 4 bases, with 14 bases sitting between them. Germline lookup yields CDR1 SGHVS and CDR2 FQNEAQ. The CDR3 loop reads CASSLKATGITEAFF. The CDR3 DNA sequence: TGTGCCAGCAGCTTAAAGGCCACAGGGATCACTGAAGCTTTCTTT. The full variable domain, with the rest looked up from reference TRBV7-8 and TRBJ1-1, is GAGVSQSPRYKVAKRGQDVALRCDPISGHVSLFWYQQALGQGPEFLTYFQNEAQLDKSGLPSDRFFAERPEGSVSTLKIQRTQQEDSAVYLCASSLKATGITEAFFGQGTRLTVV.

This clone showed up just once. The V and J genes are TRBV27 and TRBJ2-5; 7 bases match TRBD1. The DNA end favors TRBJ2-7, so the J call may be wrong. Germline V gene data show CDR1 as MNHEY and CDR2 as SMNVEV (reference sequence). The CDR3 length is 13 residues. The CDR3 protein is CASSTGDVGEQYF. CDR3 in DNA: TGTGCCAGCAGTACAGGGGATGTGGGCGAGCAGTACTTC.

CDR3: CASSLRGGRIDMNGYTF. The DNA for the CDR3 is TGTGCCAGCAGCCTTCGGGGGGGGCGAATAGATATGAACGGCTACACCTTC. The chain uses TRBV28 and TRBJ1-2, with D possibly being TRBD1 (6 bases). In germline, CDR1 is MDHEN, CDR2 SYDVKM. The CDR3 is 17 residues long. Trimming stripped 6 bases from V and 8 bases from J, with 28 bases between.

This chain connects TRBV2 to TRBJ2-2, with TRBD2 identical over 10 bases. CDR3 length equals 16 residues. Germline V gene data show CDR1 as SNHLY and CDR2 as FYNNEI. The trim removed 7 bases at V and 2 bases at J, leaving 7 bases unmatched. In DNA, the CDR3 is TGTGCCAGCAATGGAGCGGGGGGGATTAACACCGGGGAGCTGTTTTTT. It specifies CASNGAGGINTGELFF.

A single count supports this clone. The chain uses TRBV7-9 and TRBJ1-4, with TRBD1 as a possible D gene (5 bases). Trimming stripped 2 bases from V and 6 bases from J, with 13 bases between. This CDR3 region has 15 residues. Germline loops: CDR1 SEHNR, CDR2 FQNEAQ (reference sequence). CDR3 protein: CASSLPGRADEKLFF. DNA for the CDR3: TGTGCCAGCAGCTTACCTGGCAGGGCCGATGAAAAACTGTTTTTT.

The chain combines TRBV7-9 with TRBJ1-3; 7 bases are shared with TRBD1. Germline V gene lookup returns CDR1 SEHNR and CDR2 FQNEAQ (reference sequence). The CDR3 contains 14 residues. The V segment lost 5 bases and the J segment 3 bases; nucleotides outside the gene matches: 4. The CDR3 sequence: CASSQQGSGNTIYF. DNA of the CDR3: TGTGCCAGCAGCCAACAGGGGAGTGGAAACACCATATATTTT.

This clone was seen only once. The rearrangement links TRBV29-1 to TRBJ2-4, with 9 bases fitting TRBD2. CDR1 is SQVTM, CDR2 ANQGSEA, per germline. The CDR3 has 19 amino acids. V lost 4 bases, J lost 0 bases, and 16 bases stayed unmatched. The CDR3 DNA sequence: TGCAGCGTTGTTGACTCACGGTTAGCGGGGGAGCTAGCCAAAAACATTCAGTACTTC. This gives the protein CSVVDSRLAGELAKNIQYF.

This clone was seen only a few times. One end of the junction fails to match germline, which may point to a read error. The chain recombines TRBV5-5 with TRBJ2-7; D may be TRBD1 (5 bases). The CDR3 is 16 residues long. Germline V gives CDR1 SGHKS, CDR2 YYEKEE (reference sequence). Here the CDR3 reads CASSQAGQGKEGEQYF. The CDR3 DNA sequence: TGCGCCAGCAGCCAAGCCGGGCAGGGAAAGGAAGGCGAGCAGTACTTC.

This rearrangement joins TRBV7-9 to TRBJ2-1; TRBD2 aligns across 7 bases. The junction had 4 bases not matched to a gene; V was cut back by 1 base and J by 1 base. Germline-derived CDR1 and CDR2 are SEHNR and FQNEAQ (reference sequence). The CDR3 has 16 amino acids. The CDR3 loop is CASSLGGGWSYNEQFF. The DNA for the CDR3 is TGTGCCAGCAGCTTAGGGGGGGGTTGGTCCTACAATGAGCAGTTCTTC.

This clone came up a few times. V is TRBV4-1 and J is TRBJ2-6; no definite D call. Deletions cut 1 base from V and 0 bases from J, with 7 bases between. In germline, CDR1 is MGHRA, CDR2 YSYEKL. CDR3 length: 16 amino acids. The CDR3 DNA sequence: TGCGCCAGCAGCCAAGTTGGCAGCTCTGGGGCCAACGTCCTGACTTTC. Its protein product is CASSQVGSSGANVLTF.

V gene TRBV11-3 combines with J gene TRBJ2-2; D call uncertain. CDR1 is SGHNT, CDR2 YENEEA, per germline. V lost 1 base and J lost 2, with 5 bases in between. The length of the CDR3 is 14 residues. CDR3 nucleotides: TGTGCCAGCAGCTTAGTGCGCAACACCGGGGAGCTGTTTTTT. Its translation is CASSLVRNTGELFF.

The V gene is TRBV7-2, the J gene TRBJ2-5; a weak D match, TRBD2 (6 bases). The V end lost 1 base, the J end lost 5 bases, and 8 bases lay between the germline ends. CDR1 SGHTA and CDR2 FQGNSA come from the germline V gene. CDR3 size: 13 residues. The CDR3 protein is CASSLGGGETQYF. The CDR3 region has the DNA TGTGCCAGCAGCTTAGGTGGGGGGGAGACCCAGTACTTC.